This TCR beta chain is from a study of T cells in Graves' hyperthyroidism and ophthalmopathy. RNA transcripts gave rise to amplified TCR beta CDR3 regions. The HTBI primer set served for first-round RT-PCR of the TCR CDR3. In TCRdb, the multiplex PCR reads were re-called with MiXCR into one record per CDR3 protein. The sample holds hundreds of thousands of distinct CDR3 sequences, approximately 14% seen once. The study's findings and limits: Separation of ophthalmopathy from stable hyperthyroidism was achieved by a 13 V-J model.

This clonotype has just a few counts. Its cognate antigen is unknown. The material sequenced was blood. The clonotype comes from a woman aged 30 to 39 with Graves' hyperthyroidism.

CDR3 DNA: TGTGCCAGCAGCTTAACTAGCGGGAGTAATGAGCAGTTCTTC. Its translation is CASSLTSGSNEQFF. V and J are TRBV7-2 and TRBJ2-1; 11 bases agree with TRBD2. With V trimmed by 2 bases and J by 7 bases, 1 base remained unmatched. The CDR3 is 14 amino acids. Per the germline V gene, CDR1 is SGHTA and CDR2 is FQGNSA.